The 26 T cell receptor beta chains below all came from one sample that was sequenced in a study of human T cells and chemical hapten exposure. Regarding time point: patch test 1, 2 weeks after DPC sensitization. Treatment noted: therapeutic diphenylcyclopropenone sensitization with weekly scalp DPC. TCRdb called the RACE reads again in MiXCR, with one record for every CDR3 protein. The sample records about 380,000 distinct CDR3 sequences, 4% to 5.5% being singletons. Sequencing was performed on whole blood, taken in connection with sensitization to the hapten diphenylcyclopropenone (DPC). The receptors here all came from a woman aged 50 to 60 with alopecia areata. Some clones in this sample may be carry-over from other donors' samples.

This clonotype has at least ten counts. The chain links TRBV5-6 to TRBJ2-7; TRBD1 aligns across 11 bases. The CDR3 spans 14 residues. From germline, CDR1 is SGHDT and CDR2 YYEEEE. J lost 7 bases, V lost 4 bases, and 7 bases had no gene match. CDR3 in DNA: TGTGCCAGCAGCCCAGGGACAGGGGGAATGGAGCAGTACTTC. Translated, it gives CASSPGTGGMEQYF.

The chain recombines TRBV5-5 with TRBJ2-2; 12 nucleotides match TRBD2. Germline V CDR1 and CDR2: SGHKS, YYEKEE (reference sequence). The length of the CDR3 is 18 residues. The junction had 18 bases not matched to a gene; V was cut back by 5 bases and J by 10 bases. The CDR3 region is CASSPRLAGAVPREELFF. CDR3 DNA: TGTGCCAGCAGTCCTCGACTAGCGGGAGCGGTCCCCCGAGAGGAGCTGTTTTTT.

The chain combines TRBV13 with TRBJ2-7; D tentatively reads TRBD1 or TRBD2 (6 bases each). V lost 5 bases, J lost 3 bases, and 17 bases lay in between. The CDR3 spans 15 residues. Germline V gene data show CDR1 as PRHDT and CDR2 as FYEKMQ (reference sequence). CDR3 residues: CASSEAVGGGYEQYF. DNA for the CDR3: TGTGCCAGCAGCGAAGCAGTGGGGGGCGGCTACGAGCAGTACTTC.

The genes are TRBV5-6 and TRBJ2-3; 7 bases line up with TRBD2. Germline V CDR1 and CDR2: SGHDT, YYEEEE. J was trimmed by 0 bases and V by 4 bases; bases with no gene match: 8. This CDR3 has 16 amino acids. CDR3 amino acids: CASSAIASGSTDTQYF. CDR3 nucleotides: TGTGCCAGCAGCGCAATCGCTAGCGGTAGCACAGATACGCAGTATTTT.

This clonotype has more than one count but fewer than ten. This chain connects TRBV2 to TRBJ1-4; maybe TRBD1 (6 bases). V was pared by 6 bases and J by 1 base, with 15 bases between. In germline, CDR1 is SNHLY, CDR2 FYNNEI. The CDR3 loop spans 16 amino acids. The CDR3 loop reads CASSADRPGTNEKLFF. CDR3 nucleotide sequence: TGTGCCAGCAGCGCGGACAGACCAGGAACTAATGAAAAACTGTTTTTT. The full variable domain, in which reference TRBV2 and TRBJ1-4 provide the parts outside the CDR3, is EPEVTQTPSHQVTQMGQEVILRCVPISNHLYFYWYRQILGQKVEFLVSFYNNEISEKSEIFDDQFSVERPDGSNFTLKIRSTKLEDSAMYFCASSADRPGTNEKLFFGSGTQLSVL.

This clonotype was seen only a few times. The V and J genes are TRBV27 and TRBJ2-7; 12 nucleotides line up with TRBD2. After removal of 2 bases from V and 3 bases from J, the junction contained 11 bases not matched to a gene. Germline CDR1 MNHEY, CDR2 SMNVEV (reference sequence). The CDR3 spans 18 residues. The CDR3: CASSLPWLLAGGGYEQYF. DNA of the CDR3: TGTGCCAGCAGTTTACCATGGCTACTAGCGGGGGGTGGCTACGAGCAGTACTTC.

This clonotype was recorded many times. The chain combines TRBV24-1 with TRBJ2-2; D unclear. The V gene lost 7 bases and the J gene lost 4 bases, with 18 bases spanning the gap. The CDR3 length is 16 residues. CDR1 is KGHDR and CDR2 is SFDVKD in the germline V gene. The CDR3 protein is CATRPGGPLGTGELFF. The CDR3 DNA sequence: TGTGCCACCAGGCCCGGCGGACCCTTGGGCACCGGGGAGCTGTTTTTT.

There are a few counts of this clonotype. The chain combines TRBV6-6 with TRBJ2-3; the D gene is possibly TRBD2 (5 bases). Germline-derived CDR1 and CDR2 are MNHNY and SVGAGI (reference sequence). The CDR3 is made up of 15 amino acids. V lost 4 bases and J lost 2, with 13 bases in between. CDR3 sequence (DNA): TGTGCCAGCAGTTCCTCCGGGGTATACACAGATACGCAGTATTTT. Amino acids: CASSSSGVYTDTQYF.

This clonotype showed up many times. The genes are TRBV28 and TRBJ1-6; possibly TRBD1 for D (5 bases). V gave up 6 bases and J gave up 9 bases, with 21 bases separating them. The CDR3 consists of 16 residues. The germline V gene has CDR1 MDHEN and CDR2 SYDVKM. CDR3 coding DNA: TGTGCCAGCAGGGGATTGGGACTTACCAGGAGTTCACCCCTCCACTTT. Translated, it gives CASRGLGLTRSSPLHF.

V and J are TRBV18 and TRBJ1-3, with TRBD1 matching over 7 bases. The CDR3 is 13 amino acids. Germline V lookup: CDR1 KGHSH, CDR2 LQKENI. Losses at the gene ends were 3 bases for V and 9 bases for J; bases not matched to a gene: 5. The CDR3 sequence is CASSPGQDGTIYF. DNA of the CDR3: TGTGCCAGCTCACCCGGACAGGACGGCACCATATATTTT.

This rearrangement joins TRBV5-4 to TRBJ1-1; 8 nucleotides align to TRBD1. Germline V gene lookup returns CDR1 SGHNT and CDR2 YYREEE (reference sequence). The ends lost 4 bases at V and 7 bases at J; junction bases unmatched: 6. The CDR3 is 13 amino acids. The CDR3 reads CASSTDREDEAFF. The CDR3 DNA sequence: TGTGCCAGCAGCACGGACAGGGAGGATGAAGCTTTCTTT.

The chain carries TRBV19 and TRBJ1-4, with 10 bases identical to TRBD1. Germline V gives CDR1 LNHDA, CDR2 SQIVND (reference sequence). V shed 3 bases and J 0 bases; nucleotides not matched to a gene: 7. The CDR3 spans 18 residues. The CDR3 DNA reads as TGTGCCAGTAGTATTTGGGGACAGGGGATCGCAACTAATGAAAAACTGTTTTTT. This sequence encodes CASSIWGQGIATNEKLFF. Variable domain in full (rest from reference TRBV19 and TRBJ1-4): DGGITQSPKYLFRKEGQNVTLSCEQNLNHDAMYWYRQDPGQGLRLIYYSQIVNDFQKGDIAEGYSVSREKKESFPLTVTSAQKNPTAFYLCASSIWGQGIATNEKLFFGSGTQLSVL.

This clonotype was recorded many times. J is TRBJ1-1 and V is TRBV2, with D perhaps matching TRBD1 (6 bases). Germline V gene sequence: CDR1 SNHLY, CDR2 FYNNEI. This CDR3 is built from 13 residues. Trimming pared 6 bases from V and 4 bases from J, leaving 12 bases between. CDR3 nucleotides: TGTGCCAGCAGGATTTTAGGGGGCACTGAAGCTTTCTTT. It specifies CASRILGGTEAFF. Together with reference TRBV2 and TRBJ1-1, the CDR3 gives the full variable domain: EPEVTQTPSHQVTQMGQEVILRCVPISNHLYFYWYRQILGQKVEFLVSFYNNEISEKSEIFDDQFSVERPDGSNFTLKIRSTKLEDSAMYFCASRILGGTEAFFGQGTRLTVV.

The sample holds many counts of this clonotype. This sequence joins TRBV30 and TRBJ1-1; 8 nucleotides agree with TRBD1. The CDR3 runs to 13 residues. Germline V lookup: CDR1 GTSNPN, CDR2 SVGIG (reference sequence). The V segment lost 2 bases and the J segment 4 bases; nucleotides outside the gene matches: 3. This chain's CDR3 is CAWSSDRGTEAFF. CDR3 in DNA: TGTGCCTGGAGTTCCGACAGGGGCACTGAAGCTTTCTTT.

The chain carries TRBV11-2 and TRBJ2-7; tentatively, D is TRBD2 (5 bases). From germline, CDR1 is SGHAT and CDR2 FQNNGV. The length of the CDR3 is 14 residues. V was trimmed by 3 bases and J by 3 bases, leaving 12 bases between them. The CDR3 loop reads CASSFSGSDYEQYF. The CDR3 DNA reads TGTGCCAGCAGCTTCTCGGGGTCCGACTACGAGCAGTACTTC.

This clonotype was observed a handful of times. The chain joins TRBV20-1 to TRBJ2-3, with 12 bases identical to TRBD2. V lost 0 bases to trimming and J lost 1 base; unmatched junction nucleotides: 11. The CDR3 is 19 residues long. Germline V CDR1 and CDR2: DFQATT, SNEGSKA (reference sequence). The chain's CDR3 is CSARDHRLAGAPGTDTQYF. The CDR3 region has the DNA TGCAGTGCTAGAGATCATCGACTAGCGGGGGCCCCAGGCACAGATACGCAGTATTTT.

This clonotype was seen repeatedly, ten times or more. V usage is TRBV9 and J usage is TRBJ2-3, with 10 nucleotides matching TRBD2. CDR3 length: 15 residues. V was clipped by 0 bases and J by 4 bases; unmatched bases: 2. Germline V CDR1 and CDR2: SGDLS, YYNGEE. CDR3 nucleotide sequence: TGTGCCAGCAGCGTAGATAGCGGGGGGTCAGATACGCAGTATTTT. Translating it yields CASSVDSGGSDTQYF.

At least ten counts were recorded for this clonotype. The chain recombines TRBV5-1 with TRBJ1-4, with unresolved D. Between the trimmed V and J ends, which lost 4 bases and 5 bases, there was a span of 12 bases. Germline-derived CDR1 and CDR2 are SGHRS and YFSETQ. This CDR3 spans 14 amino acids. DNA of the CDR3: TGCGCCAGCAGCACCGGACGGGGAAATGAAAAACTGTTTTTT. Protein product: CASSTGRGNEKLFF.

This clonotype was recorded at least ten times. V is TRBV5-1 and J is TRBJ1-1; D is unclear. Germline CDR1 reads SGHRS; CDR2 reads YFSETQ. The length of the CDR3 is 14 residues. V lost 0 bases and J lost 5, with 11 bases in between. The CDR3, as DNA: TGCGCCAGCAGCTTGGGAGTGGGGAGGACTGAAGCTTTCTTT. Its protein product is CASSLGVGRTEAFF.

The genes are TRBV20-1 and TRBJ1-5; no definite D call. Looked up from germline, CDR1 is DFQATT and CDR2 is SNEGSKA (reference sequence). V was pared by 1 base and J by 0 bases, with 10 bases between. The CDR3 totals 15 residues. CDR3 DNA: TGCAGTGCTAGAGTCTCAGGACTTAGCAATCAGCCCCAGCATTTT. Translated: CSARVSGLSNQPQHF.

This clonotype was seen many times. The gene calls are TRBV15 and TRBJ2-1; 12 bases map to TRBD2. This CDR3 spans 16 amino acids. The germline V gene has CDR1 LNHNV and CDR2 YYDKDF (reference sequence). The trim removed 5 bases at V and 6 bases at J, leaving 8 bases unmatched. The CDR3 DNA follows: TGTGCCACCAGCCCCCGACTAGCGGGAGAGGGCAATGAGCAGTTCTTC. This sequence encodes CATSPRLAGEGNEQFF.

Many counts were recorded for this clonotype. The chain links TRBV7-2 to TRBJ1-2, with no clear D. Germline V gives CDR1 SGHTA, CDR2 FQGNSA. V shed 4 bases and J shed 0 bases, with 9 bases lying between them. CDR3 size: 14 residues. The CDR3 loop reads CASSWTVTNYGYTF. The DNA of the CDR3 is TGTGCCAGCAGCTGGACGGTTACTAACTATGGCTACACCTTC.

This clonotype was counted at least ten times. This chain uses TRBV6-2 or TRBV6-3 with TRBJ1-2; D is unresolved. The germline gives CDR1 MNHEY, CDR2 SVGEGT. V was pared by 2 bases and J by 8 bases, with 12 bases between. The CDR3 sequence is 13 residues long. For the CDR3, the DNA is TGTGCCAGCAGTTACCCCCTGGGCTCCGGCTACACCTTC. Translated: CASSYPLGSGYTF.

This clonotype has ten or more counts. The genes are TRBV15 and TRBJ2-1, with D perhaps TRBD1 (5 bases). This CDR3 region has 11 residues. Germline V lookup: CDR1 LNHNV, CDR2 YYDKDF (reference sequence). V lost 6 bases, J lost 10 bases, and 10 bases lay in between. The CDR3 DNA is TGTGCCACCAGGGTAGGGGTAGAGCAGTTCTTC. Its protein product is CATRVGVEQFF.

This clonotype came up many times. The rearrangement links TRBV5-4 to TRBJ2-1; 8 bases line up with TRBD2. J was trimmed by 9 bases and V by 0 bases; bases with no gene match: 11. Looked up from germline, CDR1 is SGHNT and CDR2 is YYREEE (reference sequence). The CDR3 contains 16 residues. CDR3 in DNA: TGTGCCAGCAGCTTGGTAGGGCGGGAGGCCACGGGTGAGCAGTTCTTC. Encoded protein: CASSLVGREATGEQFF.

This clonotype has at least ten counts. J is TRBJ2-1 and V is TRBV5-6; no reliable D call. Trimming cost V 1 base and J 0 bases, with 11 bases left between them. The germline V gene encodes CDR1 SGHDT and CDR2 YYEEEE. The CDR3 contains 16 residues. CDR3 nucleotide sequence: TGTGCCAGCAGCTTGTACCGGGCAATCTCCTACAATGAGCAGTTCTTC. Translated: CASSLYRAISYNEQFF. Using reference TRBV5-6 and TRBJ2-1 for the parts outside the CDR3, the full variable domain is DAGVTQSPTHLIKTRGQQVTLRCSPKSGHDTVSWYQQALGQGPQFIFQYYEEEERQRGNFPDRFSGHQFPNYSSELNVNALLLGDSALYLCASSLYRAISYNEQFFGPGTRLTVL.